A selection of T cell receptor beta chains follows, all from one sample in a study of shared clonotypes between healthy human individuals. Method: immunoSEQ multiplex PCR; TCRdb's copy keeps in-frame clones and lacks some. The data contain 800,000 to 950,000 clones, about 97% of them singletons. Sequenced: naive CD8+ T cells sorted from blood. The receptors stem from a man between 25 and 39 years old in good health. The CDR3 runs from the conserved cysteine through the conserved F or W. A D gene is named only where the DNA matches it firmly.

TRBV7-8,19,TRBD2,CASSPGTSGSQRSSYEQYF
TRBV28,13,TRBD2,CASSRGGTYEQYF
TRBV27,13,NA,CATLGSWSGELFF
TRBV29-1,14,NA,CSVDLASSYNEQFF
TRBV18,15,TRBD2,CASSPAGGAAYEQYF
TRBV7-9,16,TRBD1,CASSPPPRTGNEKLFF
TRBV27,17,NA,CASSSHLTGVNTDTQYF
TRBV11-2,15,NA,CASSLGAGAKNIQYF
TRBV19,19,TRBD2,CASSIDLRKRDGHRNEQFF
TRBV11-2,16,TRBD1,CASSLVPTGAGYEQYF
TRBV7-9,15,NA,CASSLVGSGPSEQYF
TRBV6-1,12,NA,CASGNRLETQYF
TRBV30,13,NA,CAKQQNGNTEAFF
TRBV11-2,15,TRBD1,CASSDRDSVYNEQFF
TRBV30,12,NA,CAWSAATDTQYF
TRBV7-9,15,TRBD1,CASSFRQGPTDTQYF
TRBV28,19,NA,CASSSAPGLYAGTYNEQFF
TRBV28,15,NA,CASRSGVLSNQPQHF
TRBV30,11,NA,CAWSVGYEQYF
TRBV5-5,13,NA,CASSLGATQPQHF
TRBV27,14,NA,CASSSGGGQETQYF
TRBV29-1,18,NA,CSVEDRGGTQKVNTEAFF
TRBV2,14,NA,CASSEGGTLYEQYF
TRBV5-1,15,NA,CASSPPDSSYNEQFF
TRBV7-6,15,NA,CASSLGPSEVYEQYF
TRBV7-9,15,TRBD2,CASSSTTSGTDTQYF
TRBV7-9,11,NA,CASSFGDTQYF
TRBV1,15,NA,CTSSLPQGYYNEQFF
TRBV29-1,14,NA,CSVVPAVDTGELFF
TRBV29-1,13,NA,CSVDTQENTEAFF
TRBV4-3,11,NA,CASSQGDEQYF
TRBV6-6,13,NA,CASHGDVDNEQFF
TRBV5-4,15,TRBD1,CASSLWGQGEEKLFF
TRBV27,14,NA,CASNGVGDTDTQYF
TRBV14,14,TRBD1,CASSLGQGNTEAFF
TRBV4-1,17,TRBD1,CASSPEGTGMNTGELFF
TRBV28,14,NA,CASSLKEQSYEQYF
TRBV5-4,15,TRBD2,CASQRTSGKYNEQFF
TRBV28,12,NA,CASSFDGSEQYF
TRBV29-1,13,TRBD2,CSARTSGTYEQYF
TRBV7-9,19,TRBD1,CASSFSGTGGFPDTDTQYF
TRBV29-1,11,NA,CSVVASEKLFF
TRBV6-6,15,NA,CASSRRGPPLLEQYF
TRBV7-9,11,NA,CASSLSGEQFF
TRBV4-2,13,NA,CASSTGLYNEQFF
TRBV28,19,NA,CASSNLFKGGLSGANVLTF
TRBV10-1,17,NA,CASMLTETLSGANVLTF
TRBV27,13,TRBD1,CASSFRDSYEQYF
TRBV4-1,15,TRBD2,CASSQEHGRADEQYF
TRBV7-9,17,TRBD1,CASSAGSGDRVHTEAFF
TRBV7-9,16,TRBD2,CASSLSRREGHVEQFF
TRBV6-1,15,NA,CASSTQQVMNTEAFF